These 2 T cell receptor beta chains were all obtained from the same sample, sequenced in a study of memory CD4+ T cells and cytomegalovirus serostatus. The sort gate was single viable CD3+CD4+CD8-CD45RO+ cells for memory CD4+ T cells. TCRdb's table, derived via immunoSEQ multiplex PCR, lists solely in-frame clones and lacks some. The sample has around 84,000 clones, over 80% seen once. Sequences were obtained from memory CD4+ T cells from blood. The receptors originated from an adult in good health and CMV-seronegative.

The rearrangement uses TRBV7-9 and TRBJ1-2; D gene uncertain. The CDR3 spans 13 residues. In germline, CDR1 is SEHNR, CDR2 FQNEAQ (reference sequence). The V gene lost 3 bases and the J gene lost 4 bases, with 9 bases spanning the gap. This CDR3 is CASSLRDFYGYTF. The CDR3 DNA reads TGTGCCAGCAGCTTGCGGGATTTCTATGGCTACACCTTC.

The rearrangement links TRBV30 to TRBJ2-7; unclear D gene. V dropped 2 bases and J dropped 7 bases, with 12 bases sitting between them. The germline V gene encodes CDR1 GTSNPN and CDR2 SVGIG (reference sequence). There are 12 residues in the CDR3. This CDR3 reads CAWSKLGWEQYF. In nucleotides, the CDR3 is TGTGCCTGGAGTAAACTGGGTTGGGAGCAGTACTTC.